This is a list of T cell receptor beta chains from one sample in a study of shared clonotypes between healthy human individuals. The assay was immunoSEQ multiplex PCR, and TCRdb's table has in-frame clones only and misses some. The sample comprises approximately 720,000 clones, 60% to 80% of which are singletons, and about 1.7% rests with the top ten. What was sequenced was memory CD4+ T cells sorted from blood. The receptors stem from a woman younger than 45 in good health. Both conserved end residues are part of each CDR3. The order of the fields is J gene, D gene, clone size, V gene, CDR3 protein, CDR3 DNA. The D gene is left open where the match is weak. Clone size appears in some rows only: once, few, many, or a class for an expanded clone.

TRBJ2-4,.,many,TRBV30,CAWSVYGRNIQYF,TGTGCCTGGAGTGTCTACGGGAGAAACATTCAGTACTTC
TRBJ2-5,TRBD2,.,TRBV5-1,CASSSGLAGKETQYF,TGCGCCAGCAGCTCGGGACTAGCGGGGAAAGAGACCCAGTACTTC
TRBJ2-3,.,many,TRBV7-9,CASSLDRGLQADTQYF,TGTGCCAGCAGCTTAGATCGGGGGCTACAGGCCGATACGCAGTATTTT
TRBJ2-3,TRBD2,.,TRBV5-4,CASSYSVTSGTSTDTQYF,TGTGCCAGCAGTTACTCGGTTACTAGCGGAACTAGCACAGATACGCAGTATTTT
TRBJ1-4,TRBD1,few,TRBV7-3,CASSSGQINEKLFF,TGTGCCAGCAGCTCGGGACAGATTAATGAAAAACTGTTTTTT
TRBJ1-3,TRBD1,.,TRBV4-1,CASSQVYMDRGNTIYF,TGCGCCAGCAGCCAAGTATATATGGACAGGGGAAACACCATATATTTT
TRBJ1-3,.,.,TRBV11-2,CASSLVEVVSGNTIYF,TGTGCCAGCAGCTTAGTAGAGGTGGTTAGTGGAAACACCATATATTTT
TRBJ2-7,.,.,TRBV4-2,CASSQVFAESSYEQYF,TGTGCCAGCAGCCAAGTGTTTGCAGAGAGCTCCTACGAGCAGTACTTC
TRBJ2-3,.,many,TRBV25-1,CASSARRDTQYF,TGTGCCAGCAGTGCCAGGCGAGATACGCAGTATTTT
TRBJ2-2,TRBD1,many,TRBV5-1,CASIGGANTGELFF,TGCGCCAGCATAGGGGGCGCGAACACCGGGGAGCTGTTTTTT
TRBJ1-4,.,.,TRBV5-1,CASSHQGLEGEKLFF,TGCGCCAGCAGCCACCAGGGACTCGAGGGGGAAAAACTGTTTTTT
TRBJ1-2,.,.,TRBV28,CASSSAGGDYGYTF,TGTGCCAGCAGTTCCGCGGGGGGCGACTATGGCTACACCTTC
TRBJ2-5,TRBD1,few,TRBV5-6,CASSQDRGLQETQYF,TGTGCCAGCAGCCAGGACAGGGGGTTACAAGAGACCCAGTACTTC
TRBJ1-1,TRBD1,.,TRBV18,CASSFGQGNTEAFF,TGTGCCAGCTCTTTCGGACAGGGGAACACTGAAGCTTTCTTT
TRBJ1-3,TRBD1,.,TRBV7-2,CASSLEGARGNTIYF,TGTGCCAGCAGCTTAGAGGGGGCGCGTGGAAACACCATATATTTT
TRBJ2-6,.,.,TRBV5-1,CASSFGSRSGANVLTF,TGCGCCAGCAGCTTTGGTTCCAGATCTGGGGCCAACGTCCTGACTTTC
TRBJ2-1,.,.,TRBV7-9,CASGWESYNEQFF,TGTGCCTCGGGGTGGGAGTCTTACAATGAGCAGTTCTTC
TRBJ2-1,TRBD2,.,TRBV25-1,CASSEWGKREGKSNEQFF,TGTGCCAGCAGTGAATGGGGCAAGCGGGAGGGGAAATCGAATGAGCAGTTCTTC
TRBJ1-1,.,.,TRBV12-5,CASGLRVDTEAFF,TGTGCTAGTGGTCTGCGAGTGGACACTGAAGCTTTCTTT
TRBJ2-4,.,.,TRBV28,CASRTPEAKNIQYF,TGTGCCAGCAGGACCCCAGAGGCCAAAAACATTCAGTACTTC
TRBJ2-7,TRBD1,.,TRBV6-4,CASTDRDFSYEQYF,TGTGCCAGCACCGACAGGGATTTCTCCTACGAGCAGTACTTC
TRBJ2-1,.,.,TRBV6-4,CASSDSGGKNEQFF,TGTGCCAGCAGTGACTCAGGGGGGAAGAATGAGCAGTTCTTC
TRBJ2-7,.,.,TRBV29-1,CSARTDSYEQYF,TGCAGCGCCAGGACCGACTCCTACGAGCAGTACTTC
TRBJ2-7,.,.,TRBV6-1,CARRTPTYEQYF,TGTGCCAGAAGGACACCAACCTACGAGCAGTACTTC